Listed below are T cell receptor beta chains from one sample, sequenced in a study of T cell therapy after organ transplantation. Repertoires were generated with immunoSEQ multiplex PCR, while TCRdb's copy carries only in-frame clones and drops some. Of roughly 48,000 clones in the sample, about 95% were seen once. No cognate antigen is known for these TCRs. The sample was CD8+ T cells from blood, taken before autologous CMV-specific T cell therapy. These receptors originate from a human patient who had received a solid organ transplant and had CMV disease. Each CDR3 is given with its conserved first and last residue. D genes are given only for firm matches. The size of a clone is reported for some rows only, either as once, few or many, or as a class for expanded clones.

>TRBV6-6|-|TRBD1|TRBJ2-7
CASSPSTGIGYEQYF
TGTGCCAGCAGTCCCTCGACAGGGATCGGTTACGAGCAGTACTTC
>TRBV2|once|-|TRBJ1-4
CASSEFIDVGAGKLFF
TGTGCCAGCAGTGAATTCATTGACGTTGGAGCGGGAAAACTGTTTTTT
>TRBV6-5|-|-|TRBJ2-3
CASSYSSENPDTQYF
TGTGCCAGCAGTTACTCGTCGGAGAATCCAGATACGCAGTATTTT
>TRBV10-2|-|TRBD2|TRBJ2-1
CASSYTPSGDNEQFF
TGCGCCAGCAGCTATACCCCTAGCGGGGACAATGAGCAGTTCTTC
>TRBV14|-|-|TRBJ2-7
CASSQGGGGPYEQYF
TGTGCCAGCAGCCAAGGTGGTGGAGGGCCCTACGAGCAGTACTTC
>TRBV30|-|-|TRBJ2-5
CAWSVGRGLGVETQYF
TGTGCCTGGAGTGTAGGAAGGGGACTGGGGGTGGAGACCCAGTACTTC
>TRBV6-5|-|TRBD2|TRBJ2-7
CASSYTSGRGDEQYF
TGTGCCAGCAGTTACACTAGCGGGAGAGGTGACGAGCAGTACTTC
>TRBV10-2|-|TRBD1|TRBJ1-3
CASSQFRDRRGNTIYF
TGCGCCAGCAGCCAATTTCGGGACAGGAGGGGAAACACCATATATTTT
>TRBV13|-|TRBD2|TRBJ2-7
CASSLPGLAGEQYF
TGTGCCAGCAGCTTACCCGGACTAGCGGGTGAGCAGTACTTC
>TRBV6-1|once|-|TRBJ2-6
CASSGGPDGANVLTF
TGTGCCAGCAGTGGGGGACCGGACGGGGCCAACGTCCTGACTTTC
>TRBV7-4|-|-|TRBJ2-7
CASSRVNSRYEQYF
TGTGCCAGCAGTCGTGTCAATTCGCGGTACGAGCAGTACTTC
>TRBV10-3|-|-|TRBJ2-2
CAISEEVRENTGELFF
TGTGCCATCAGTGAGGAAGTCAGGGAAAACACCGGGGAGCTGTTTTTT
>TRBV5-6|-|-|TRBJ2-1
CASSFQGYNEQFF
TGTGCCAGCAGCTTCCAGGGTTACAATGAGCAGTTCTTC
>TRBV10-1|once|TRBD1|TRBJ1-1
CASSDLQQGNMNTEAFF
TGCGCCAGCAGTGATCTCCAACAGGGGAACATGAACACTGAAGCTTTCTTT
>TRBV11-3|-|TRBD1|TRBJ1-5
CASSLSARGPAYSNQPQHF
TGTGCCAGCAGCTTATCTGCCAGGGGGCCGGCTTATAGCAATCAGCCCCAGCATTTT
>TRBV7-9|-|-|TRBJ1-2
CASSLVSSSYGYTF
TGTGCCAGCAGCTTAGTCTCTTCCAGCTATGGCTACACCTTC
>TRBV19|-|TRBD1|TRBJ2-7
CASSMRQGLSYEQYF
TGTGCCAGTAGTATGCGACAGGGTCTTTCCTACGAGCAGTACTTC
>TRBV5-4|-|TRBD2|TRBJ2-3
CASSLPGGGRTDTQYF
TGTGCCAGCAGCTTACCCGGGGGGGGACGCACAGATACGCAGTATTTT
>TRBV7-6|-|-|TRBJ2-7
CASSFGTEAREQYF
TGTGCCAGCAGCTTTGGGACGGAGGCGCGCGAGCAGTACTTC
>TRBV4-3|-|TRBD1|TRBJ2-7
CASSPGTGSYEQYF
TGCGCCAGCAGCCCCGGGACAGGGTCCTACGAGCAGTACTTC
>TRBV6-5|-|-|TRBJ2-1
CASSYRQGAENEQFF
TGTGCCAGCAGTTACCGGCAGGGAGCGGAAAATGAGCAGTTCTTC
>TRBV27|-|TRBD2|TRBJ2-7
CASSLGLAGAYEQYF
TGTGCCAGCAGTCTCGGACTAGCGGGAGCCTACGAGCAGTACTTC
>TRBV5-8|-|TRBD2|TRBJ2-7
CASREGLDYEQYF
TGTGCCAGCAGGGAGGGACTAGACTACGAGCAGTACTTC
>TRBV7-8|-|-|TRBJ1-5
CASSPPSNQPQHF
TGTGCCAGCAGCCCACCTAGCAATCAGCCCCAGCATTTT
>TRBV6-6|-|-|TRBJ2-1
CASRQGLDEQFF
TGTGCCAGCAGGCAAGGTCTTGATGAGCAGTTCTTC
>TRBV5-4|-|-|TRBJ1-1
CASSFGDTEAFF
TGTGCCAGCAGCTTTGGGGATACTGAAGCTTTCTTT
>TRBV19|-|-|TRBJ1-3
CATTGPGNTIYF
TGTGCCACTACAGGGCCTGGAAACACCATATATTTT
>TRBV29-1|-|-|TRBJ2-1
CSVEMKYEQFF
TGCAGCGTTGAAATGAAATATGAGCAGTTCTTC
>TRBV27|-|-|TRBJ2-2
CASSSRLSTGELFF
TGTGCCAGCAGTTCCAGACTGAGCACCGGGGAGCTGTTTTTT
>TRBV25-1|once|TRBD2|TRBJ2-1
CASSDSGRSGGEQFF
TGTGCCAGCAGTGATAGCGGGAGGTCCGGGGGAGAGCAGTTCTTC
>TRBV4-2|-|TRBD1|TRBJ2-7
CASSATGSSYEQYF
TGTGCCAGCAGCGCGACAGGGTCATCCTACGAGCAGTACTTC
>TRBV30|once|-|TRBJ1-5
CAWSPSRGDQPQHF
TGTGCCTGGTCCCCTTCGCGGGGGGATCAGCCCCAGCATTTT
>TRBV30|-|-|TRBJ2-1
CAFSGPNNEQFF
TGTGCCTTCTCAGGACCCAACAATGAGCAGTTCTTC
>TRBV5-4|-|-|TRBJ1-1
CASSLGHPGAEAFF
TGTGCCAGCAGCTTAGGCCACCCCGGGGCTGAAGCTTTCTTT
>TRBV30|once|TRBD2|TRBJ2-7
CAWSVKVPGLDSSYEQYF
TGTGCCTGGAGTGTTAAGGTGCCGGGACTAGATAGCTCCTACGAGCAGTACTTC
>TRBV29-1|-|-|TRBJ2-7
CSVEDRGASTYEQYF
TGCAGCGTTGAAGATCGGGGGGCCTCTACCTACGAGCAGTACTTC
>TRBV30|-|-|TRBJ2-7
CAWSVLGGSGSYEQYF
TGTGCCTGGAGTGTACTTGGGGGCTCTGGGTCCTACGAGCAGTACTTC
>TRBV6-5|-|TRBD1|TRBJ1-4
CASSTTGATNEKLFF
TGTGCCAGCAGTACTACAGGGGCAACTAATGAAAAACTGTTTTTT
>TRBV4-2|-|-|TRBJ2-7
CASSQDRTVPYEQYF
TGTGCCAGCAGCCAAGACCGGACAGTCCCCTACGAGCAGTACTTC
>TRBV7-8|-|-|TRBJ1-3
CASSFFAEGSGNTIYF
TGTGCCAGCAGCTTTTTCGCCGAGGGCTCTGGAAACACCATATATTTT